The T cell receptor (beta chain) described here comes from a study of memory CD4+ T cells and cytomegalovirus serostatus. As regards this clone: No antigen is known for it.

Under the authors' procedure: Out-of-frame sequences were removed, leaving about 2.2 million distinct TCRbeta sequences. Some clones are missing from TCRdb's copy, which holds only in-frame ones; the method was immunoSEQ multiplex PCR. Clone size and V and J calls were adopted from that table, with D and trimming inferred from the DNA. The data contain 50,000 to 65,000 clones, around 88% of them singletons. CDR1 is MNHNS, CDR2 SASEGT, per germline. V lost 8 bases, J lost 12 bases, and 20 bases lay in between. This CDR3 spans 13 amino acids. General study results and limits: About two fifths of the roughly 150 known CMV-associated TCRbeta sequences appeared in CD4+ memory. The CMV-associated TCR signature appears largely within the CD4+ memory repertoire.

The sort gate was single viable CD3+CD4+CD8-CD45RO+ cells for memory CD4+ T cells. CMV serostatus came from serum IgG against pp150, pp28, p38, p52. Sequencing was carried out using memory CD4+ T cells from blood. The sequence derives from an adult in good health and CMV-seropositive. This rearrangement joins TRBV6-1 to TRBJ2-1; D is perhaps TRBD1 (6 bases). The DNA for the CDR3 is TGTGCCAGCGGGCAGGGGCCCACTTTTGTGCAGTTCTTC. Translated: CASGQGPTFVQFF.